This entry describes one TCR beta chain. Its specificity is unknown. These data originate in a study of vaccination effects on CD4 cells after COVID-19. Study-wide results and limits: Clones from infection and from vaccination both contracted markedly late after vaccination.

The germline CDR1 and CDR2 sequences are SGHTA and FQGTGA. Trimming removed 4 bases from V and 8 bases from J; junction bases left unmatched: 7. CDR3 length: 13 residues. Sequencing was preceded by expansion of antigen-specific CD4+ T cells with viral peptide pools in the ViraFEST assay. Culture lasted about ten days before CD4+ T cell isolation. The infection with SARS-CoV-2 (confirmed by PCR) occurred in this person between March and December 2020. A half-medium replacement with IL-2 medium was carried out on days 3 and 7. Assay used: immunoSEQ multiplex PCR; TCRdb lists only in-frame clones, some missing. The data hold about 33,000 clones, with around 69% observed a single time.

The chain is built from TRBV7-3 and TRBJ1-1; 7 bases map to TRBD1. The sequence came from a human donor who had a prior SARS-CoV-2 infection. Material: CD4+ T cells from PBMCs cultured with HCoV-NL63 spike peptides, obtained before COVID-19 vaccination. Here the CDR3 reads CASSSRQGGEAFF. Here the CDR3 DNA reads TGTGCCAGCAGCTCGCGACAGGGAGGCGAAGCTTTCTTT.